The clone carrying this TCR beta chain has ten or more counts. Its antigen is currently unknown. This record belongs to a study of T-cell reconstitution after alpha-beta-depleted transplantation in children. Overall study findings and caveats: Newly produced T cells mostly accounted for T-cell counts and diversity one year post-transplant. Some patients' high day-60 TCRbeta diversity was traced to surviving recipient T cells and thymic progenitors. Several hundred expanded graft clones reportedly were the source of alpha-beta T cells about two months after transplant.

Unique molecular identifiers featured in how the TCRbeta library was prepared. Each CDR3 protein is one row after TCRdb ran MiXCR on the PCR reads. Among 250,000 to 300,000 distinct CDR3 sequences, 10% were seen once, and the ten largest hold 7% to 9.5%. CDR3 size: 16 residues. The V end lost 4 bases, the J end lost 0 bases, and 13 bases lay between the germline ends. The germline V gene has CDR1 SEHNR and CDR2 FQNEAQ (reference sequence). This TCR was sampled from a boy under two years old with acute myeloid leukemia, due to receive a stem cell transplant. The rearrangement uses TRBV7-9 and TRBJ2-4; perhaps TRBD2 as D (6 bases). Specimen: PBMCs, collected before TCRalphabeta/CD19-depleted stem cell transplant. The CDR3 coding sequence is TGTGCCAGCAGCTCTGGGACTTTTCTAGCCAAAAACATTCAGTACTTC. This encodes CASSSGTFLAKNIQYF.